The rows below give T cell receptor beta chains drawn from one sample of a study of long-term antiretroviral therapy in people with HIV. Assay used: immunoSEQ multiplex PCR; TCRdb lists only in-frame clones, some missing. The sample records tens of thousands of clones, 83% being singletons. The sample in question was unsorted PBMCs, obtained 0.4 years before starting antiretroviral therapy. The receptor source for this set is a man between 18 and 29 years old with HIV. CDR3s include the opening cysteine and the closing phenylalanine or tryptophan. D genes are given only for firm matches. Clone size is given for some rows only: seen once, a few or many times, or a class if the clone is expanded.

clone_size | j_call | v_call | d_call | cdr3_aa | cdr3_nt
. | TRBJ1-5 | TRBV27 | . | CASARESSRPQHF | TGTGCCAGCGCACGGGAGAGCTCACGGCCCCAGCATTTT
once | TRBJ2-1 | TRBV19 | . | CASSDPAVVAAHLYNEQFF | TGTGCCAGTAGTGACCCCGCAGTGGTAGCAGCGCACTTATACAATGAGCAGTTCTTC
. | TRBJ2-1 | TRBV7-2 | . | CASTYYNEQFF | TGTGCCAGCACCTACTACAATGAGCAGTTCTTC
medium-sized | TRBJ2-7 | TRBV5-1 | . | CASSFAQSSYEQYF | TGCGCCAGCAGCTTCGCCCAGAGCTCCTACGAGCAGTACTTC
. | TRBJ1-2 | TRBV2 | TRBD1 | CASAGQGAYGYTF | TGTGCCAGCGCCGGACAGGGGGCCTATGGCTACACCTTC
. | TRBJ2-5 | TRBV2 | . | CASIDLGETQYF | TGTGCCAGCATCGACCTAGGGGAGACCCAGTACTTC
. | TRBJ1-1 | TRBV18 | TRBD1 | CASRTGTNTEAFF | TGTGCCAGCCGGACAGGGACGAACACTGAAGCTTTCTTT
. | TRBJ1-5 | TRBV6-6 | TRBD1 | CASRGTGAYSNQPQHF | TGTGCCAGCAGAGGGACAGGGGCATATAGCAATCAGCCCCAGCATTTT
once | TRBJ1-5 | TRBV6-1 | . | CASSEAEGLGQPQHF | TGTGCCAGCAGTGAAGCGGAGGGTTTGGGTCAGCCCCAGCATTTT
once | TRBJ2-3 | TRBV7-2 | TRBD2 | CASSPRVAGSTDTQYF | TGTGCCAGCAGCCCTAGGGTAGCGGGGTCTACAGATACGCAGTATTTT
. | TRBJ2-5 | TRBV7-9 | . | CASSLEGPLSQYF | TGTGCCAGCAGCTTAGAAGGTCCGCTGTCCCAGTACTTC
. | TRBJ2-5 | TRBV28 | TRBD2 | CASSLERGWGTQYF | TGTGCCAGCAGTCTCGAGCGGGGCTGGGGGACCCAGTACTTC
. | TRBJ2-5 | TRBV28 | . | CASSIRGVETQYF | TGTGCCAGCAGTATCAGGGGAGTAGAGACCCAGTACTTC
. | TRBJ2-3 | TRBV7-3 | . | CASSLGLARDTQYF | TGTGCCAGCAGCCTAGGGCTAGCTCGCGATACGCAGTATTTT
. | TRBJ1-1 | TRBV13 | TRBD1 | CASSSGQGWPEAFF | TGTGCCAGCAGCTCCGGACAGGGCTGGCCTGAAGCTTTCTTT
. | TRBJ2-1 | TRBV7-9 | TRBD2 | CASSSRLAGGNYNEQFF | TGTGCCAGCAGCTCGCGACTAGCGGGAGGGAACTACAATGAGCAGTTCTTC
. | TRBJ2-3 | TRBV6-6 | TRBD2 | CASRGLAGDTDTQYF | TGTGCCAGCAGAGGACTAGCGGGGGACACAGATACGCAGTATTTT
. | TRBJ2-1 | TRBV27 | . | CASRAGEDSYNEQFF | TGTGCCAGCAGAGCAGGGGAAGATTCCTACAATGAGCAGTTCTTC
few | TRBJ1-2 | TRBV16 | . | CASSQSGQTNYGYTF | TGTGCCAGCAGCCAATCGGGGCAGACTAACTATGGCTACACCTTC
. | TRBJ2-7 | TRBV5-8 | TRBD1 | CASTRRQGSYEQYF | TGTGCCAGCACCAGAAGACAGGGCTCCTACGAGCAGTACTTC
few | TRBJ1-4 | TRBV19 | TRBD1 | CGTGREKLFF | TGCGGGACAGGGCGGGAAAAACTGTTTTTT
. | TRBJ1-2 | TRBV6-5 | . | CASSLQGHYGYTF | TGTGCCAGCAGTTTACAGGGTCACTATGGCTACACCTTC
medium-sized | TRBJ2-5 | TRBV5-4 | . | CASSPDSGETQYF | TGTGCCAGCAGCCCCGACAGTGGCGAGACCCAGTACTTC
. | TRBJ1-2 | TRBV19 | TRBD1 | CASRGQGANYGYTF | TGTGCCAGTAGGGGACAGGGGGCTAACTATGGCTACACCTTC
. | TRBJ2-3 | TRBV6-5 | . | CASRKTPTTDTQYF | TGTGCCAGCAGAAAGACCCCGACCACAGATACGCAGTATTTT
. | TRBJ2-5 | TRBV30 | TRBD2 | CAWSGPSGGAVYVIETQYF | TGTGCCTGGAGCGGACCTAGCGGGGGGGCTGTATATGTGATAGAGACCCAGTACTTC
. | TRBJ2-5 | TRBV18 | TRBD2 | CASSLNALAGTQETQYF | TGTGCCAGCTCACTGAATGCCCTAGCGGGAACCCAAGAGACCCAGTACTTC
. | TRBJ2-7 | TRBV30 | . | CAWRVAEQYF | TGTGCCTGGAGGGTGGCCGAGCAGTACTTC
. | TRBJ2-1 | TRBV9 | TRBD2 | CASSVKSGGASEQFF | TGTGCCAGCAGCGTAAAAAGCGGGGGGGCGAGTGAGCAGTTCTTC
. | TRBJ2-7 | TRBV20-1 | . | CSAPSPYEQYF | TGCAGTGCCCCTTCGCCGTACGAGCAGTACTTC
. | TRBJ2-1 | TRBV15 | . | CATRPRESYNEQFF | TGTGCCACCAGGCCCAGGGAATCCTACAATGAGCAGTTCTTC
. | TRBJ2-7 | TRBV6-6 | . | CASSEQVGVYEQYF | TGTGCCAGCAGTGAGCAAGTTGGAGTCTACGAGCAGTACTTC
. | TRBJ2-7 | TRBV28 | . | CASSSWDRYEQYF | TGTGCCAGCAGTTCATGGGACCGCTACGAGCAGTACTTC
few | TRBJ2-4 | TRBV5-4 | TRBD2 | CARGDIQYF | TGTGCTCGGGGGGACATTCAGTACTTC
once | TRBJ2-1 | TRBV30 | . | CAWSEGWRSEQFF | TGTGCCTGGAGTGAGGGGTGGCGGAGTGAGCAGTTCTTC
once | TRBJ2-5 | TRBV7-9 | . | CASSPTGGETQYF | TGTGCCAGCAGCCCCACCGGAGGGGAGACCCAGTACTTC
. | TRBJ1-1 | TRBV10-3 | . | CAISRDGVEAFF | TGTGCCATCTCTAGGGACGGAGTTGAAGCTTTCTTT
. | TRBJ2-2 | TRBV12-1 | . | CASSSTGGGNTGELFF | TGTGCCAGCAGCTCGACAGGGGGGGGGAACACCGGGGAGCTGTTTTTT
few | TRBJ1-6 | TRBV30 | TRBD1 | CAWIEGAGSSYNSPLHF | TGTGCCTGGATTGAGGGGGCAGGGAGCTCCTATAATTCACCCCTCCACTTT
. | TRBJ2-7 | TRBV14 | . | CASSQLYYEQYF | TGTGCCAGCAGCCAATTATACTACGAGCAGTACTTC
. | TRBJ2-5 | TRBV7-9 | . | CASSFRSQQTQYF | TGTGCCAGCAGCTTCCGGAGCCAACAGACCCAGTACTTC
. | TRBJ1-1 | TRBV29-1 | . | CSAEGGSHTEAFF | TGCAGCGCCGAAGGGGGGTCGCACACTGAAGCTTTCTTT
. | TRBJ2-7 | TRBV7-8 | . | CASSGRVSYEQYF | TGTGCCAGCAGCGGACGGGTCTCCTACGAGCAGTACTTC
. | TRBJ2-7 | TRBV6-5 | TRBD2 | CASSLLAGDYYEQYF | TGTGCCAGCAGCCTACTAGCGGGGGACTACTACGAGCAGTACTTC
. | TRBJ1-5 | TRBV5-4 | . | CASSFGPLEPQHF | TGTGCCAGCAGCTTCGGACCGCTTGAGCCCCAGCATTTT
. | TRBJ2-3 | TRBV7-2 | . | CASSFRGSRSTDTQYF | TGTGCCAGCAGCTTCAGGGGTAGCAGGAGCACAGATACGCAGTATTTT
once | TRBJ1-5 | TRBV4-1 | TRBD1 | CASSQRTGDQPQHF | TGCGCCAGCAGCCAGCGGACAGGGGACCAGCCCCAGCATTTT
few | TRBJ1-5 | TRBV28 | . | CASSATPAYSNQPQHF | TGTGCCAGCAGTGCCACCCCCGCGTATAGCAATCAGCCCCAGCATTTT
. | TRBJ2-2 | TRBV5-1 | TRBD1 | CASSLETGGGTGELFF | TGCGCCAGCAGCTTGGAGACAGGGGGGGGCACCGGGGAGCTGTTTTTT
. | TRBJ2-1 | TRBV4-1 | . | CASSQGSEQFF | TGCGCCAGCAGCCAAGGAAGTGAGCAGTTCTTC
. | TRBJ1-5 | TRBV4-1 | . | CASQPGGGRNQPQHF | TGCGCCTCCCAGCCCGGCGGGGGTCGCAATCAGCCCCAGCATTTT
once | TRBJ2-3 | TRBV9 | . | CASSYPRGGGTDTQYF | TGTGCCAGCAGTTACCCGAGGGGTGGCGGCACAGATACGCAGTATTTT
. | TRBJ1-4 | TRBV19 | . | CASSIAGAGNEKLFF | TGTGCCAGTAGTATTGCAGGGGCTGGTAATGAAAAACTGTTTTTT
. | TRBJ2-7 | TRBV7-8 | TRBD2 | CASSSQGGSLSF | TGTGCCAGCAGCTCCCAGGGAGGGAGTTTGTCCTTC
. | TRBJ1-2 | TRBV13 | . | CASSFPGMGGYTF | TGTGCCAGCAGCTTCCCAGGGATGGGTGGCTACACCTTC
. | TRBJ1-5 | TRBV2 | . | CASSESHLSNQPQHF | TGTGCCAGCAGTGAATCCCACCTTAGCAATCAGCCCCAGCATTTT
. | TRBJ2-1 | TRBV9 | . | CASSVGGETIYNEQFF | TGTGCCAGCAGCGTAGGAGGGGAGACCATCTACAATGAGCAGTTCTTC